This TCR beta chain came from a study of technical replicates of blood from a few donors. The protocol was immunoSEQ multiplex PCR, while the TCRdb copy is restricted to in-frame clones and leaves out a portion. The data contain tens of thousands of clones, less than 90% of them singletons. The germline CDR1 and CDR2 sequences are SEHNR and FQNEAQ (reference sequence). V shed 5 bases and J shed 1 base, with 7 bases lying between them. This CDR3 has 13 amino acids. The J gene is TRBJ2-3, the V gene TRBV7-9; D is unresolved. Source material: PBMCs. This receptor was obtained from a human donor in good health. Some clones in this sample may be carry-over from other donors' samples. The CDR3, as DNA: TGTGCCAGCAGCCCCCCAGGCACAGATACGCAGTATTTT. Encoded protein: CASSPPGTDTQYF.